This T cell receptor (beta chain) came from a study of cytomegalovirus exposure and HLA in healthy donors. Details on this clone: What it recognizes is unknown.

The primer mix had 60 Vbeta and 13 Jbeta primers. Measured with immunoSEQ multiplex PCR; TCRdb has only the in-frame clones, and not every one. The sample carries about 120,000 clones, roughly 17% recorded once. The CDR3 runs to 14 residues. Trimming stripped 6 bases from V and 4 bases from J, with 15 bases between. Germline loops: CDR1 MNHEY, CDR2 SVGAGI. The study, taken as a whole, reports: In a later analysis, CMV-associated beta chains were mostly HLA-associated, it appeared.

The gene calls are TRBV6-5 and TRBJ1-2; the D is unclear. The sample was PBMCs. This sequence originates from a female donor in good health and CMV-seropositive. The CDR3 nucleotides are TGTGCCAGCAGCTTAGTAAAGGCAGGCTATGGCTACACCTTC. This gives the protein CASSLVKAGYGYTF.